This TCR beta chain was captured in a study of T cells in Graves' hyperthyroidism and ophthalmopathy. The CDR3 extends over 15 amino acids. From germline, CDR1 is LNHNV and CDR2 YYDKDF (reference sequence). The V end was cut by 2 bases, the J end by 8 bases, with 16 bases between. Researchers took RNA transcripts and amplified the TCR beta CDR3 regions from them. Carried out on the TCR CDR3, a first-round RT-PCR used the HTBI primer set. TCRdb re-called the multiplex PCR reads through MiXCR, storing one row per CDR3 protein. The sample shows 450,000 to 700,000 distinct CDR3 sequences, 35% to 55% of them seen only once.

Specimen: peripheral blood or thyroid tissue (not recorded which). This clonotype originated in an adult woman with Graves' disease, either hyperthyroidism or ophthalmopathy (not recorded which). The rearrangement links TRBV15 to TRBJ2-1, with D uncertain. The CDR3 spells CATSRIGYGVHEQFF. In DNA form, the CDR3 reads TGTGCCACCAGCAGAATCGGATATGGGGTCCATGAGCAGTTCTTC.